This T cell receptor beta chain originates from a study of OX40 agonist ivuxolimab in advanced cancers. Context from the whole study: Ivuxolimab was a fully human IgG2 agonistic monoclonal antibody targeting the costimulatory receptor OX40 (CD134). Intravenous ivuxolimab was administered to patients every 2 weeks at six dose levels: 0.01, 0.1, 0.3, 1.5, 3 and 10 mg/kg. Among the roughly 50 dose-escalation patients, around 20 had hepatocellular carcinoma, about 15 melanoma, 9 renal cell carcinoma and 9 head and neck cancer. The dose-escalation cohort was roughly 83% male with a mean age of roughly 62 years, ranging from about 23 to 85. Prior anti-PD-1, anti-PD-L1 or anti-CTLA-4 therapy was permitted, and approximately 41% of dose-escalation patients had received checkpoint inhibitors. Three dose-escalation patients achieved partial responses, one with hepatocellular carcinoma and two with cutaneous melanoma. Peripheral TCRbeta sequencing was intended to test whether TCR sequence diversity was altered and clonal T-cell expansion was caused by ivuxolimab. The paper covers the monotherapy dose-escalation part of the phase I ivuxolimab trial, which included N = 52 patients. The paper's findings and limits, for the study overall: Low levels of normalized T-cell clonal expansion were also seen in some patients who did not respond. Partial responders in the 0.1-3.0 mg/kg groups had among the lowest normalized peripheral clonal expansion, especially among CD8+ T cells. Clonal expansion of both CD4+ and CD8+ blood T cells was observed from baseline to week 6 at doses 0.1 to 3.0 mg/kg. On average, CD8+ T cells showed more expanded clones than CD4+ T cells after ivuxolimab. The antigen specificity of the clonally expanded peripheral T cells was not determined.

Genomic DNA was extracted from sorted cells for sequencing of the TCRbeta CDR3 region. The immunoSEQ Assay was used for sequencing of TCRbeta CDR3 regions. TCRdb provides this immuneACCESS table in a form limited to in-frame rearrangements. Some clones are lacking; in checked studies, under half of them reflect an unresolved V gene, and why the rest are absent is not known. The sample has approximately 89,000 clones on record, 87% of them singletons. Together, the top ten hold 0.31% of the sample. Patients with autoimmune disease history or receiving systemic immunosuppression were excluded from the trial. Peripheral blood for TCR sequencing was collected from all dose cohorts at baseline, on cycle 4 day 1, and on cycle 7 day 1. The samples were drawn from a first-in-human, open-label, multicenter phase I dose-escalation trial of ivuxolimab. Adults with locally advanced or metastatic melanoma, renal cell, hepatocellular, or head and neck squamous cell carcinoma were enrolled in the trial. Before TCR sequencing, CD4+ and CD8+ T cells were separately sorted from peripheral blood.

On this clone itself: Its recognized antigen is unknown. The record has no base qualities; no much larger clone is one base away.

The sequence was collected from an adult with an advanced solid tumor such as melanoma, head and neck, liver or kidney cancer. Sequenced here: CD4+ or CD8+ T cells sorted from blood, sampled in a trial of the OX40 agonist ivuxolimab.

The encoded CDR3 is CSVDTDTEAFF. The nucleotides read TGCAGCGTTGATACGGACACTGAAGCTTTCTTT. The V gene is TRBV29-1 and the J gene is TRBJ1-1, with the identity of the D gene unclear. Trimming takes 3 bases from V and 3 bases from J, and the germline ends sit 5 bases apart. The cysteine opens and the phenylalanine closes a CDR3 of 11 amino acids. Just the 33-base CDR3 DNA is kept, in frame starting at base 1. The germline V gene specifies SQVTM as CDR1 and ANQGSEA as CDR2.